This T cell receptor (beta chain) is drawn from a study of T cells in Graves' hyperthyroidism and ophthalmopathy. To note about this clonotype: One end of the junction does not line up with germline, which may come from a read error.

The investigators amplified TCR beta CDR3 regions from RNA transcripts. Researchers ran a first-round RT-PCR on the TCR CDR3 using the HTBI primer set. TCRdb re-called the multiplex PCR reads with MiXCR, one entry per CDR3 protein. The sample consists of about 640,000 distinct CDR3 sequences, roughly 20% of them appearing once. The study left out patients who had uncontrolled infection, other autoimmune disease, pregnancy or lactation. The CDR3 sequence is 15 residues long. Looked up from germline, CDR1 is SGHAT and CDR2 is FQNNGV. The TCR originated in a man aged 25-45 years with Graves' ophthalmopathy. This rearrangement joins TRBV11-2 to TRBJ2-3; the match to TRBD2 covers 7 bases. Input material: blood. The CDR3 sequence: CASSLGGRRTDTRYF. The DNA of the CDR3 is TGTGCCAGCAGCTTAGGCGGGAGACGCACAGATACGCGGTATTTT.